The sequence of this T cell receptor (beta chain) was determined in a study of blood T cells in healthy people across ages. The sample holds many counts of this clonotype. One junction end does not reproduce the germline sequence, and a read error may be involved. The CDR3 sequence is 16 residues long. CDR1 is SGHRS, CDR2 YFSETQ, per germline. A second PCR, run for roughly 7 to 11 cycles, used a sample-barcoded 5' primer plus a J-beta primer mix. TCRdb re-analysed the 5' RACE reads in MiXCR, keeping a single row per CDR3 protein. The table includes over 450,000 distinct CDR3 sequences, about 24% detected once. The same specimen was also included in a second study, on T cells of mothers and their children. According to that study: Inherited differences only slightly affect thymic shaping of TCR recombination output.

This sequence originates from a boy between 10 and 17 years old in good health. The chain carries TRBV5-1 and TRBJ2-5; TRBD2 agrees at 16 bases. The material sequenced was blood. CDR3: CASSLGLAGGLETQYF. CDR3 in DNA: TGTGCCAGCAGCTTGGGACTAGCGGGGGGGCTGGAGACCCAGTACTTC.